The 12 T cell receptor beta chains in this list originate from one sample, sequenced in a study of OX40 agonist ivuxolimab in advanced cancers. Sequencing was performed with immunoSEQ multiplex PCR; in TCRdb, only in-frame clones are kept and a portion is missing. This repertoire shows about 36,000 clones, approximately 90% found once; its top ten account for roughly 13%. The sample consisted of CD4+ or CD8+ T cells sorted from blood, taken in a trial of the OX40 agonist ivuxolimab. The receptors here all came from an adult with an advanced solid tumor such as melanoma, head and neck, liver or kidney cancer.

V gene TRBV28 combines with J gene TRBJ2-6; tentatively, D is TRBD2 (6 bases). Trimming pared 1 base from V and 3 bases from J, leaving 13 bases between. The CDR3 consists of 17 residues. The germline V gene encodes CDR1 MDHEN and CDR2 SYDVKM. CDR3 DNA: TGTGCCAGCAGTTTATCACTACCGGGGGATGGGGCCAACGTCCTGACTTTC. Protein product: CASSLSLPGDGANVLTF.

This clone was recorded once. The chain joins TRBV19 to TRBJ1-1; unclear D gene. The CDR3 length is 11 residues. CDR1 LNHDA and CDR2 SQIVND come from the germline V gene (reference sequence). V was cut by 5 bases and J by 7 bases, with 8 bases left in between. DNA of the CDR3: TGTGCCAGTAGTTATACAGATGAAGCTTTCTTT. It translates to CASSYTDEAFF.

The rearrangement links TRBV27 to TRBJ2-7, with D unclear. Trimming cost V 0 bases and J 1 base, with 13 bases left between them. Germline CDR1 and CDR2: MNHEY and SMNVEV (reference sequence). The CDR3 loop spans 16 amino acids. DNA for the CDR3: TGTGCCAGCAGTTTATCGCAGCTTCTACCTTCCTACGAGCAGTACTTC. This gives the protein CASSLSQLLPSYEQYF.

The CDR3 is CASSHAGLAGAGELFF. CDR3 nucleotide sequence: TGCGCCAGCAGCCATGCTGGACTAGCGGGAGCCGGGGAGCTGTTTTTT. The rearrangement links TRBV4-1 to TRBJ2-2, with 13 bases fitting TRBD2. In germline, CDR1 is MGHRA, CDR2 YSYEKL. With 3 bases clipped from V and 6 bases from J, the junction kept 4 bases outside the gene matches. The CDR3 runs 16 residues.

This clone was found once. This chain connects TRBV4-2 to TRBJ2-1, with TRBD2 identical over 11 bases. The CDR3 spans 17 residues. J was trimmed by 8 bases and V by 3 bases; bases with no gene match: 12. Germline CDR1 is LGHNA and CDR2 is YNFKEQ. The CDR3 sequence: CASSQGTLAGVSDEQFF. CDR3 DNA sequence: TGTGCCAGCAGCCAGGGGACACTAGCGGGAGTTTCCGATGAGCAGTTCTTC.

The J gene is TRBJ1-4, the V gene TRBV9; D uncertain. In germline, CDR1 is SGDLS, CDR2 YYNGEE. V was pared by 0 bases and J by 2 bases, with 11 bases between. CDR3 length: 16 residues. CDR3 protein: CASSVGGGSTNEKLFF. In DNA form, the CDR3 reads TGTGCCAGCAGCGTAGGGGGAGGGTCCACTAATGAAAAACTGTTTTTT.

The J gene is TRBJ2-5, the V gene TRBV28; D may be TRBD2 (6 bases). The V gene's germline CDR1 is MDHEN and CDR2 SYDVKM. V was cut by 5 bases and J by 5 bases, with 12 bases left in between. The CDR3 totals 13 residues. The CDR3 loop reads CASSPREWETQYF. As DNA, the CDR3 is TGTGCCAGCAGTCCACGGGAGTGGGAGACCCAGTACTTC.

J is TRBJ2-2 and V is TRBV28; 11 positions match TRBD2. V lost 7 bases and J lost 4; bases outside the gene matches: 11. This CDR3 is 17 amino acids long. CDR1 is MDHEN and CDR2 is SYDVKM in the germline V gene. The CDR3 DNA sequence: TGTGCCAGCAACGGCAAACTAGCGGGAGTGGGCACCGGGGAGCTGTTTTTT. Translated, it gives CASNGKLAGVGTGELFF.

The chain has TRBV13 and TRBJ2-3; D unresolved. The CDR3 totals 13 residues. Germline lookup yields CDR1 PRHDT and CDR2 FYEKMQ (reference sequence). V gave up 0 bases and J gave up 3 bases, with 4 bases separating them. CDR3 residues: CASSLGQTDTQYF. CDR3 nucleotides: TGTGCCAGCAGCTTAGGACAGACAGATACGCAGTATTTT. The full variable domain, its missing parts supplied by reference TRBV13 and TRBJ2-3, is AAGVIQSPRHLIKEKRETATLKCYPIPRHDTVYWYQQGPGQDPQFLISFYEKMQSDKGSIPDRFSAQQFSDYHSELNMSSLELGDSALYFCASSLGQTDTQYFGPGTRLTVL.

The rearrangement links TRBV28 to TRBJ2-2; 13 bases line up with TRBD2. V was pared by 6 bases and J by 6 bases, with 10 bases of the junction left unmatched. This CDR3 is 17 amino acids long. CDR1 is MDHEN and CDR2 is SYDVKM in the germline V gene. The DNA of the CDR3 is TGTGCCAGCAGACCAATTACTAGCGGGAGGGCCCCCGGGGAGCTGTTTTTT. Translated: CASRPITSGRAPGELFF.

The chain combines TRBV4-2 with TRBJ2-4; TRBD2 matches at 10 bases. This CDR3 is built from 16 residues. CDR1 LGHNA and CDR2 YNFKEQ come from the germline V gene. With V trimmed by 1 base and J by 3 bases, 3 bases remained unmatched. The DNA for the CDR3 is TGTGCCAGCAGCCAAGTTGGGACTAGCGACAAAAACATTCAGTACTTC. Its translation: CASSQVGTSDKNIQYF.

This sequence joins TRBV2 and TRBJ2-2, with D possibly TRBD2 on 6 matching bases. This CDR3 has 18 residues. The V gene's germline CDR1 is SNHLY and CDR2 FYNNEI. Trimming took off 6 bases at V and 0 bases at J, with 20 bases between the two ends. The CDR3 DNA sequence: TGTGCCAGCAGCTCGCTAGAGGGAGGCCCCTCGAACACCGGGGAGCTGTTTTTT. Amino acids: CASSSLEGGPSNTGELFF.